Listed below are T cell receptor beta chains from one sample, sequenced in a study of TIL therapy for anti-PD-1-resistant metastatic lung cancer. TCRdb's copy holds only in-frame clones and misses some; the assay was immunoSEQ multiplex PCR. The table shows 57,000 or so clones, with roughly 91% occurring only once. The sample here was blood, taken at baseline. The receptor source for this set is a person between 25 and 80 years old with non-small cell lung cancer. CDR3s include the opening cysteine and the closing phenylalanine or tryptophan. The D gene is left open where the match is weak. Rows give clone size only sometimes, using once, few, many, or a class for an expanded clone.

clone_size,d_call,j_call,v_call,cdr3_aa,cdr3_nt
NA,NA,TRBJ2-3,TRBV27,CASSFMARSIDTQYF,TGTGCCAGCAGTTTTATGGCTCGGTCTATAGATACGCAGTATTTT
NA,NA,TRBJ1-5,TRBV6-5,CASSPRLNSNQPQHF,TGTGCCAGCAGCCCAAGACTCAATAGCAATCAGCCCCAGCATTTT
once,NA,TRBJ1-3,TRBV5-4,CASSPSSDLSGNTIYF,TGTGCCAGCAGCCCATCTTCCGACCTCTCTGGAAACACCATATATTTT
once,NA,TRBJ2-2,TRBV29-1,CSVTRDTGELFF,TGCAGCGTTACTAGGGACACCGGGGAGCTGTTTTTT
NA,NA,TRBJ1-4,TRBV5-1,CASRFLVQNSNEKLFF,TGCGCCAGCAGATTTCTGGTCCAGAACTCGAATGAAAAACTGTTTTTT
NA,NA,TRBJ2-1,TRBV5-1,CASSLRASVYNEQFF,TGCGCCAGCAGCTTGAGGGCTAGCGTCTACAATGAGCAGTTCTTC
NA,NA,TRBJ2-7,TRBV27,CASSGYRDNSYEQYF,TGTGCCAGCAGTGGATACCGGGACAACTCCTACGAGCAGTACTTC
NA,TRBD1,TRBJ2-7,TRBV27,CASSLNSGTGRTYEQYF,TGTGCCAGCAGTTTAAATTCCGGGACAGGGCGAACCTACGAGCAGTACTTC
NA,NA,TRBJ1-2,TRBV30,CAWSRGNGYGYTF,TGTGCCTGGAGTCGCGGAAATGGCTATGGCTACACCTTC
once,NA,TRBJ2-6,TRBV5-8,CASSFTGGGSGANVLTF,TGTGCCAGCAGTTTTACAGGGGGGGGTTCAGGGGCCAACGTCCTGACTTTC
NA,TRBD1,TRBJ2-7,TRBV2,CASGGTGPYEQYF,TGTGCCAGCGGGGGGACAGGCCCCTACGAGCAGTACTTC
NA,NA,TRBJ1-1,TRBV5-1,CASSLDSLMNTEAFF,TGCGCCAGCAGCTTGGACAGCCTTATGAACACTGAAGCTTTCTTT
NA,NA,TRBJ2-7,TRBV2,CASRWGSYEQYF,TGTGCCTCACGGTGGGGGTCCTACGAGCAGTACTTC
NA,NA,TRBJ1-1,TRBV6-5,CASRRRSGEAFF,TGTGCCAGCAGACGAAGATCCGGCGAAGCTTTCTTT
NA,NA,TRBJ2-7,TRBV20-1,CSVSFYEQYF,TGCAGTGTCTCTTTTTACGAGCAGTACTTC
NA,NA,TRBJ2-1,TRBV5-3,CARSSSKGGEQFF,TGTGCCAGAAGCTCCTCGAAAGGCGGTGAGCAGTTCTTC